Sequencing of this T cell receptor (beta chain) was carried out in a study of CD8+CD57+ T cells in acquired aplastic anemia. In the study overall: Sorted CD4+ and CD8+ cells yielded roughly 3.4 ug of DNA on average.

CDR1 SGHTA and CDR2 FQGNSA come from the germline V gene. The CDR3 runs 13 residues. V lost 0 bases and J 2 bases, leaving 3 bases between the germline ends. Study-wide results and limits: Patients were compared with controls for CD8+ Simpson's diversity, and no significant difference emerged.

Profiles of TCR beta VDJ and CDR3 were generated from a genomic DNA template. In TCRdb, the reads were re-called with MiXCR into one record per CDR3 protein. The sample yields around 200,000 distinct CDR3 sequences, approximately 57% seen once. In the case of this clonotype: Its antigen is still unknown.

The rearrangement uses TRBV7-2 and TRBJ2-3; D ambiguous. The TCR originated in a human donor in good health. Input material: sorted CD4+, CD8+, or CD8+CD57+ T cells (not recorded which) from PBMCs. The CDR3, as DNA: TGTGCCAGCAGCTTAGCTGTCACAGATACGCAGTATTTT. This codes for CASSLAVTDTQYF. The complete variable domain, with remaining parts taken from reference TRBV7-2 and TRBJ2-3, reads GAGVSQSPSNKVTEKGKDVELRCDPISGHTALYWYRQSLGQGLEFLIYFQGNSAPDKSGLPSDRFSAERTGGSVSTLTIQRTQQEDSAVYLCASSLAVTDTQYFGPGTRLTVL.